Listed here are 3 T cell receptor beta chains from one sample, sequenced in a study of T cell clones after liver transplantation. The data were produced by immunoSEQ multiplex PCR, yet TCRdb's version contains in-frame clones alone and is incomplete. This table holds more than 100,000 clones, about 80% found once. The sequencing here drew on CD4+ T cells from blood, taken around 44 months after liver transplant. The receptors originated from a human patient who received a liver transplant. Some T cells here may be from the graft donor.

This clone appeared a single time. The chain uses TRBV7-7 and TRBJ2-3; the match to TRBD2 covers 14 bases. Per germline, CDR1 SSHAT and CDR2 FNYEAQ (reference sequence). CDR3 size: 16 residues. The junction had 1 base not matched to a gene; V was cut back by 1 base and J by 4 bases. The CDR3 region has the DNA TGTGCCAGCAGCTTAGAGGGACTAGCGGGGGCAGATACGCAGTATTTT. This sequence encodes CASSLEGLAGADTQYF.

The V and J genes are TRBV9 and TRBJ1-1; the D gene is possibly TRBD1 (6 bases). Germline lookup yields CDR1 SGDLS and CDR2 YYNGEE. CDR3 length equals 15 residues. V was clipped by 4 bases and J by 6 bases, with 19 bases between them. The CDR3 loop is CASSSTGPGGSEAFF. DNA of the CDR3: TGTGCCAGCAGCTCAACGGGCCCCGGGGGCTCTGAAGCTTTCTTT.

This clone was found a few times. This chain links TRBV5-1 with TRBJ1-1, with 10 bases matching TRBD1. Germline V gene sequence: CDR1 SGHRS, CDR2 YFSETQ. V dropped 4 bases and J dropped 4; count of bases not matched to a gene: 7. The CDR3 contains 15 residues. The CDR3 loop reads CASSVGGQGPTEAFF. CDR3 sequence (DNA): TGCGCCAGCAGCGTGGGGGGACAGGGGCCCACTGAAGCTTTCTTT.